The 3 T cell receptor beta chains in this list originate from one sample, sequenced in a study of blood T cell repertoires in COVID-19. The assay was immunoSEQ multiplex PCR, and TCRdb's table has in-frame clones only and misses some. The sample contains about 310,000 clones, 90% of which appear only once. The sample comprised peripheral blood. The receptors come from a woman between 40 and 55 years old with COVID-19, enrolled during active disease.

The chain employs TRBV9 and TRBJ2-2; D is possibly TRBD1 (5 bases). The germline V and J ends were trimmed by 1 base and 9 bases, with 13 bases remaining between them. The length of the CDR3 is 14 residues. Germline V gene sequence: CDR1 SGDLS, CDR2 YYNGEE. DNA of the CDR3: TGTGCCAGCAGCGTAACCGCAGGGATCAGGGAGCTGTTTTTT. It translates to CASSVTAGIRELFF.

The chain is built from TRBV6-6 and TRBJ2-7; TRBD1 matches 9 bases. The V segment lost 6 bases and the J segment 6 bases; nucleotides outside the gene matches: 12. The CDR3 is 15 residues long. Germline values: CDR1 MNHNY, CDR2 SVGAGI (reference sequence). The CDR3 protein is CASRMRGTGPTEQYF. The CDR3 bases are TGTGCCAGCAGAATGAGAGGGACAGGGCCTACCGAGCAGTACTTC.

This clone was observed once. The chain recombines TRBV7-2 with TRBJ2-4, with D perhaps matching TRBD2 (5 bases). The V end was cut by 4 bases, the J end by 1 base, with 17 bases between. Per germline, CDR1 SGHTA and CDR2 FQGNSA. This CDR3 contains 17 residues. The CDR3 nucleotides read TGTGCCAGCAGCTCGCCGGGAACAGTGGGGGCCAAAAACATTCAGTACTTC. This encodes CASSSPGTVGAKNIQYF.